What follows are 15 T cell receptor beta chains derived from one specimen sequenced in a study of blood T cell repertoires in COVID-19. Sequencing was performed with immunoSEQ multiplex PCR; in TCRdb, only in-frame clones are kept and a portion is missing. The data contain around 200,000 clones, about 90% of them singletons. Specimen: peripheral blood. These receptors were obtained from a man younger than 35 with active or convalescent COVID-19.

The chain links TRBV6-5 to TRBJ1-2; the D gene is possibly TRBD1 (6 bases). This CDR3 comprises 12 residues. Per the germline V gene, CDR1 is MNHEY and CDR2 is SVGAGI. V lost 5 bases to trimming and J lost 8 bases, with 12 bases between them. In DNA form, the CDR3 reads TGTGCCAGCAGTCCCACAGGGATCGGCTACACCTTC. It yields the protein CASSPTGIGYTF.

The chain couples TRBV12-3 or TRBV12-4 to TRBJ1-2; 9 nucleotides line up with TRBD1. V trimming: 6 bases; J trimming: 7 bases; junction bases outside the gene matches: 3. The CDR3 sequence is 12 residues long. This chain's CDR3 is CASRTGGIGYTF. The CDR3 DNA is TGTGCCAGCAGGACAGGGGGGATTGGCTACACCTTC.

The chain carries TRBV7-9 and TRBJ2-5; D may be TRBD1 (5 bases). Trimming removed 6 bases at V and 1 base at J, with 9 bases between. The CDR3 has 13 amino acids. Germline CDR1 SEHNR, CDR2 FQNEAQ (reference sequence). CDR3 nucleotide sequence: TGTGCCAGCAGGGACATGATCCAAGAGACCCAGTACTTC. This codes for CASRDMIQETQYF. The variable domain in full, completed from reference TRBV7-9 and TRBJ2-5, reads DTGVSQNPRHKITKRGQNVTFRCDPISEHNRLYWYRQTLGQGPEFLTYFQNEAQLEKSRLLSDRFSAERPKGSFSTLEIQRTEQGDSAMYLCASRDMIQETQYFGPGTRLLVL.

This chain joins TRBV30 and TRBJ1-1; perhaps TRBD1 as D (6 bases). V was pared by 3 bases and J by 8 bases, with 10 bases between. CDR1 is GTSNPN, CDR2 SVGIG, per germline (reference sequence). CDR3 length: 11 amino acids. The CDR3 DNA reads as TGTGCCTGGAGCGAAACAGGGGAAGCTTTCTTT. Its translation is CAWSETGEAFF.

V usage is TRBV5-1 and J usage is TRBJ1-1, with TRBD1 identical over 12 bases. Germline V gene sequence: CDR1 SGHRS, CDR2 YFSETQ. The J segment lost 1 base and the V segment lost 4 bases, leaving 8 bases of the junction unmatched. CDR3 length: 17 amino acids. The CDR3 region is CASSRGQGAASNTEAFF. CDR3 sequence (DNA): TGCGCCAGCAGCCGGGGACAGGGGGCGGCTTCGAACACTGAAGCTTTCTTT.

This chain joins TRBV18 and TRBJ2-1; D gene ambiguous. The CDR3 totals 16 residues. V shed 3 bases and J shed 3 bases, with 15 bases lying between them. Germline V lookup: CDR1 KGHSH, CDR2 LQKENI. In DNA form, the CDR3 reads TGTGCCAGCTCACCCCCCGATAACTTCAACTACAATGAGCAGTTCTTC. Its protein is CASSPPDNFNYNEQFF.

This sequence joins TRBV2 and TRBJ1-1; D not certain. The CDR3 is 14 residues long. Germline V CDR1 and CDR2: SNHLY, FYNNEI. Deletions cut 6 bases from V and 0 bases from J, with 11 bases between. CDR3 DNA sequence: TGTGCCAGCAGCGCGGAAACCATGAACACTGAAGCTTTCTTT. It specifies CASSAETMNTEAFF.

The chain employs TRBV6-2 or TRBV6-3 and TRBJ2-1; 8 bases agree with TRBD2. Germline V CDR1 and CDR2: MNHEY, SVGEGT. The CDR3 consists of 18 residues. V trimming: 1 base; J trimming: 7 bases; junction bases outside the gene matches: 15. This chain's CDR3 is CASSYLGTISGMANEQFF. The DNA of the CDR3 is TGTGCCAGCAGTTACTTGGGTACGATTAGCGGGATGGCGAATGAGCAGTTCTTC.

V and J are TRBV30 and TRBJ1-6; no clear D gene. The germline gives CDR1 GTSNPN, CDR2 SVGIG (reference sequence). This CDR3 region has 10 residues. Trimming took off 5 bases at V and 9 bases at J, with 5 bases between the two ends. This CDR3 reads CAWGRSPLHF. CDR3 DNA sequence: TGTGCCTGGGGCCGTTCACCCCTCCACTTT. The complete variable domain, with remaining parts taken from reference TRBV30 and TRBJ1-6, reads SQTIHQWPATLVQPVGSPLSLECTVEGTSNPNLYWYRQAAGRGLQLLFYSVGIGQISSEVPQNLSASRPQDRQFILSSKKLLLSDSGFYLCAWGRSPLHFGNGTRLTVT.

The CDR3 spells CASSPRWAASTDTQYF. The DNA for the CDR3 is TGTGCCAGTAGTCCCCGGTGGGCAGCTAGCACAGATACGCAGTATTTT. This rearrangement joins TRBV19 to TRBJ2-3; unclear D gene. V was shortened by 5 bases and J by 0 bases, with 15 bases between the two germline ends. Germline V CDR1 and CDR2: LNHDA, SQIVND (reference sequence). CDR3 length equals 16 residues.

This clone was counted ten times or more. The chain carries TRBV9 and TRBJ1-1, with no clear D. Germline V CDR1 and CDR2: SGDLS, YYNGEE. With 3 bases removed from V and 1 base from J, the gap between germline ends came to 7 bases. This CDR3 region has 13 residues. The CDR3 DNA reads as TGTGCCAGCAGCGCGGACTGGAACACTGAAGCTTTCTTT. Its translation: CASSADWNTEAFF. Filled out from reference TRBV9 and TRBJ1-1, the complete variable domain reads DSGVTQTPKHLITATGQRVTLRCSPRSGDLSVYWYQQSLDQGLQFLIQYYNGEERAKGNILERFSAQQFPDLHSELNLSSLELGDSALYFCASSADWNTEAFFGQGTRLTVV.

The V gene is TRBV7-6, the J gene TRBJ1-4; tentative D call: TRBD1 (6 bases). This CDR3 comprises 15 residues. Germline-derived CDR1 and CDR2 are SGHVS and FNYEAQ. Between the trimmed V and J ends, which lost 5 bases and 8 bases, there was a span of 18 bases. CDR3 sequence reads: CASSPRAGAGEKLFF. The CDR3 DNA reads TGTGCCAGCAGCCCACGGGCGGGGGCTGGCGAAAAACTGTTTTTT.

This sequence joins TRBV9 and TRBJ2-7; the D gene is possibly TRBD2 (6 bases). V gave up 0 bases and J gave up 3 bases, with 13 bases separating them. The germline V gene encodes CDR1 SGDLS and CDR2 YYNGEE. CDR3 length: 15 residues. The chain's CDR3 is CASSVGSGPYYEQYF. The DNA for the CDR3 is TGTGCCAGCAGCGTAGGGAGCGGGCCTTACTACGAGCAGTACTTC.

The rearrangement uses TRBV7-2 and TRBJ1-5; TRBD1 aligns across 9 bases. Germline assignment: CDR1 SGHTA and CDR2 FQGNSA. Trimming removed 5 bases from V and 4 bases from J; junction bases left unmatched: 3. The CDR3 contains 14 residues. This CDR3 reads CASSTTGGNQPQHF. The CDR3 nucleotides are TGTGCCAGCAGCACGACAGGGGGAAATCAGCCCCAGCATTTT. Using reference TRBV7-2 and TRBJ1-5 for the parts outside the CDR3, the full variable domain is GAGVSQSPSNKVTEKGKDVELRCDPISGHTALYWYRQSLGQGLEFLIYFQGNSAPDKSGLPSDRFSAERTGGSVSTLTIQRTQQEDSAVYLCASSTTGGNQPQHFGDGTRLSIL.

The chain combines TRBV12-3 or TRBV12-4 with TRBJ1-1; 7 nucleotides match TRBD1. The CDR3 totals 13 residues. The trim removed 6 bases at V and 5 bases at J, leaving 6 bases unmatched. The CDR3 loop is CASRPTGMTEAFF. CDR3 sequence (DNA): TGTGCCAGCAGACCGACAGGGATGACTGAAGCTTTCTTT.